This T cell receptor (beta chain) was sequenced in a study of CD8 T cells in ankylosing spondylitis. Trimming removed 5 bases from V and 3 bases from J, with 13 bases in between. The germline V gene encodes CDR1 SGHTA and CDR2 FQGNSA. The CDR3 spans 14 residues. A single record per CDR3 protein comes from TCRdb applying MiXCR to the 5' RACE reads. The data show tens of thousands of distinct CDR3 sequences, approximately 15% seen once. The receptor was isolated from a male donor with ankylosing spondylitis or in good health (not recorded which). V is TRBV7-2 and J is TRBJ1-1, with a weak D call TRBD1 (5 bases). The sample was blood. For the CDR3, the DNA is TGTGCCAGCAGCCCCGGGGACTTATACACTGAAGCTTTCTTT. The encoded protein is CASSPGDLYTEAFF.